The rows below give T cell receptor beta chains drawn from one sample of a study of patients and donors after allogeneic stem cell transplantation. TCRdb called the RT-PCR reads again in MiXCR, with one record for every CDR3 protein. The sample consists of approximately 200,000 distinct CDR3 sequences, around 40% of them appearing once. The material sequenced was blood, either unsorted or a sorted T cell fraction (not recorded which). These receptors were collected from a human donor who was either an allogeneic HSCT recipient or a stem cell or donor lymphocyte infusion donor (not recorded which). It is not recorded whose cells these are; they may come from a transplant donor. CDR3s include the opening cysteine and the closing phenylalanine or tryptophan. The D gene is left open where the match is weak. Some rows mark clone size as missing; the rest say once, few, many or name a class of expanded clone.

V,D,size,J,CDR3,DNA
TRBV20-1,-,-,TRBJ2-2,CSARNTTGTSNTGELFF,TGCAGTGCTAGAAATACTACCGGGACGTCGAACACCGGGGAGCTGTTTTTT
TRBV5-1,TRBD2,-,TRBJ2-3,CASSFRLATDTQYF,TGCGCCAGCAGCTTTCGACTAGCCACAGATACGCAGTATTTT
TRBV15,TRBD1,-,TRBJ2-2,CATRGDRVYTGELFF,TGTGCCACCAGAGGGGACAGGGTATACACCGGGGAGCTGTTTTTT
TRBV28,-,few,TRBJ1-6,CASSLWSSPLHF,TGTGCCAGCAGTTTATGGTCTTCACCCCTCCACTTT
TRBV28,TRBD1,-,TRBJ1-2,CASSLAGGSVSYGYTF,TGTGCCAGCAGTTTAGCAGGGGGCTCAGTATCATATGGCTACACCTTC
TRBV4-1,-,few,TRBJ1-1,CASSQVAGSNTEAFF,TGCGCCAGCAGCCAAGTCGCAGGGTCGAACACTGAAGCTTTCTTT
TRBV28,-,-,TRBJ1-2,CASSQVGTPYYGYTF,TGTGCCAGCAGCCAGGTCGGGACACCCTACTATGGCTACACCTTC
TRBV12-3/TRBV12-4,-,-,TRBJ1-5,CASSADDQPQHF,TGTGCCAGCTCGGCAGATGATCAGCCCCAGCATTTT
TRBV4-2,-,-,TRBJ2-5,CASSQAIQVPMDQETQYF,TGTGCCAGCAGCCAAGCAATACAGGTTCCCATGGACCAAGAGACCCAGTACTTC
TRBV28,-,few,TRBJ1-2,CASTPDGRWGGYTF,TGTGCCAGCACCCCGGACGGCAGATGGGGTGGCTACACCTTC
TRBV6-2/TRBV6-3,TRBD1,-,TRBJ1-1,CASSATGTGSAFF,TGTGCCAGCAGTGCTACCGGGACAGGAAGCGCTTTCTTT
TRBV5-1,-,-,TRBJ1-1,CASSATGYTEAFF,TGCGCCAGCAGCGCCACAGGGTACACTGAAGCTTTCTTT
TRBV12-3/TRBV12-4,TRBD1,few,TRBJ1-2,CASSLDRGGGYTF,TGTGCCAGCAGCCTGGACAGGGGGGGAGGCTACACCTTC